The entry that follows covers one TCR beta chain sequence. This specimen comes from a study of blood T cell repertoires in COVID-19. Study information: The samples span acute and convalescent COVID-19 from the United States, Italy and Spain.

Germline V lookup: CDR1 SGHKS, CDR2 YYEKEE (reference sequence). Losses at the gene ends were 3 bases for V and 6 bases for J; bases not matched to a gene: 7. This CDR3 contains 14 residues. Authors' analysis steps: Scientists estimated how many nucleated cells there were by amplifying reference gene primers. The data were produced by immunoSEQ multiplex PCR, yet TCRdb's version contains in-frame clones alone and is incomplete. Clone size and the V and J calls come from that table; the DNA yielded D and trimming. The sample holds fewer than 60,000 clones; approximately 78% are singletons and the top ten take under 35%. During active infection, Seattle patients enrolled and were then monitored through disease.

The sequencing sample was made of peripheral blood. This TCR was sampled from a man in his sixties with COVID-19, enrolled during active disease. V and J are TRBV5-5 and TRBJ2-3; TRBD2 matches 7 bases. CDR3 coding DNA: TGTGCCAGCAGCTCTCGGGGAGGGAGGGATACGCAGTATTTT. Amino acids: CASSSRGGRDTQYF.